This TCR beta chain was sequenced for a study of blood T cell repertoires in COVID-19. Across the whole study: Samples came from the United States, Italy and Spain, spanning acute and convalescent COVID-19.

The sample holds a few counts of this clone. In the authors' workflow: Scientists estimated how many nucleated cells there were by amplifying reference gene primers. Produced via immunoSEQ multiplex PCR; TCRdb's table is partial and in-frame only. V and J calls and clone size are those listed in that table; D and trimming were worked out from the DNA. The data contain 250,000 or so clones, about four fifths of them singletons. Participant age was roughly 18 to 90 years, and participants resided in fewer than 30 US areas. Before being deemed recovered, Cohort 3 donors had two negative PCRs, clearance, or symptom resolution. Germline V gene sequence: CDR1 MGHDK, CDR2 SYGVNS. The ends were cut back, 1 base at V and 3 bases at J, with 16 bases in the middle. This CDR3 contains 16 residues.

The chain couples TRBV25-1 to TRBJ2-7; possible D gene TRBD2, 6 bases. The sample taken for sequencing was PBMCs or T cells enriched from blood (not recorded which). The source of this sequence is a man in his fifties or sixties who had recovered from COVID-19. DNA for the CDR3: TGTGCCAGCAGTGAATGGAAAGTCGGGGGAAACTACGAGCAGTACTTC. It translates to CASSEWKVGGNYEQYF.